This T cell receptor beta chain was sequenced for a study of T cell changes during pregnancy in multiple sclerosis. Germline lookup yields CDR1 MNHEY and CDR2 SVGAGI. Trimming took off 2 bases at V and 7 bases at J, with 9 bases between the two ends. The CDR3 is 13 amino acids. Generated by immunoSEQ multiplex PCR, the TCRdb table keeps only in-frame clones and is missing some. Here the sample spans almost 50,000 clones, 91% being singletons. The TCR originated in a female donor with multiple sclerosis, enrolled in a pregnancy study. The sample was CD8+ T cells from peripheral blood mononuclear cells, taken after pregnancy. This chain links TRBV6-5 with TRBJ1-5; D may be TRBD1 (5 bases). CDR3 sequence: CASSYGGTQPQHF. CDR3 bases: TGTGCCAGCAGTTACGGAGGGACCCAGCCCCAGCATTTT.